The T cell receptor (beta chain) described here comes from a study of T cells in tuberculosis. Clones were read by immunoSEQ multiplex PCR, and TCRdb kept only the in-frame ones, dropping some. The table includes about 58,000 clones, roughly 88% detected once. Points from the study as a whole: Some low-affinity tetramer-binding T cells may be absent from this sample.

After thawing and overnight rest, PBMC were stained with GMM-loaded CD1B tetramer, viability dye and anti-CD3 for sorting. The CD1B tetramers carried C32 glucose monomycolate purified from Rhodococcus equi. Each donor contributed roughly 100,000 sorted tetramer-negative cells. V lost 2 bases to trimming and J lost 5 bases; unmatched junction nucleotides: 5. This CDR3 has 16 amino acids. Germline CDR1 is SGHNT and CDR2 is YYREEE (reference sequence). This rearrangement joins TRBV5-4 to TRBJ2-7, with 15 bases matching TRBD2. This sequence originates from an adult woman with latent tuberculosis. The sample was CD1b-GMM tetramer-negative cells sorted from PBMCs. Here the CDR3 DNA reads TGTGCCAGCAGCTTAGGGACTAGCGGGAGGATCGACGAGCAGTACTTC. It specifies CASSLGTSGRIDEQYF.